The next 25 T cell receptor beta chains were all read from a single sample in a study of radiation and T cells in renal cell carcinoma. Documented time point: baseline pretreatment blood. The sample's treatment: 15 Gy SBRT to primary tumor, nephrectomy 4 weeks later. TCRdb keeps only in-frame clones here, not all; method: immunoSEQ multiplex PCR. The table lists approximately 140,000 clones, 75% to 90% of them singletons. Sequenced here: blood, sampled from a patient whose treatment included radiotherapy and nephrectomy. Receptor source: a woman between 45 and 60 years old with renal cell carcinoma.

CDR3 in amino acids: CASSRTQGGPYEQYF. The CDR3 DNA is TGTGCCAGCAGCAGGACGCAGGGCGGCCCCTACGAGCAGTACTTC. This chain joins TRBV2 and TRBJ2-7; tentative D call: TRBD1 (5 bases). Germline values: CDR1 SNHLY, CDR2 FYNNEI. The CDR3 sequence is 15 residues long. V dropped 6 bases and J dropped 2 bases, with 17 bases sitting between them.

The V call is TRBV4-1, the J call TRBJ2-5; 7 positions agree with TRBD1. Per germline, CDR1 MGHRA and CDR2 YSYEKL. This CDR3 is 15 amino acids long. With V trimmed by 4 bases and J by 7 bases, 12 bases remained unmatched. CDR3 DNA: TGCGCCAGCAGCCGAAGACAGGGTCGCGAGGGGACCCAGTACTTC. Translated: CASSRRQGREGTQYF.

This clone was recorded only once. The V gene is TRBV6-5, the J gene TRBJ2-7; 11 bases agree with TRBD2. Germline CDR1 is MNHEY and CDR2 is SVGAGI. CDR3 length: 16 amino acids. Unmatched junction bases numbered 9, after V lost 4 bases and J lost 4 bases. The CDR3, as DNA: TGTGCCAGCAGTTCAGCGACTAGCGGGAACGGGTACGAGCAGTACTTC. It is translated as CASSSATSGNGYEQYF.

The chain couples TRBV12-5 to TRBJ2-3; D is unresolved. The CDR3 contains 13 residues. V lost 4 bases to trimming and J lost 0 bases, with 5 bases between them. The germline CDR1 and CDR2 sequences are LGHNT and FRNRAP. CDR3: CASGSPSTDTQYF. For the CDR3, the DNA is TGTGCTAGTGGTTCGCCGAGCACAGATACGCAGTATTTT.

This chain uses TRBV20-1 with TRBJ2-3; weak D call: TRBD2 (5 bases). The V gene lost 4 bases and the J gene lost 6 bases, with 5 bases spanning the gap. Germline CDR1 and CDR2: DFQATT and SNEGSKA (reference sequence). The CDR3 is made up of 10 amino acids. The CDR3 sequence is CSAIADTQYF. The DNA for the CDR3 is TGCAGTGCTATAGCGGATACGCAGTATTTT.

The CDR3 protein is CASRSNRGSNQPQHF. In DNA, the CDR3 is TGTGCCAGCAGAAGCAACAGGGGTAGTAATCAGCCCCAGCATTTT. This rearrangement joins TRBV6-6 to TRBJ1-5, with 7 bases matching TRBD1. Trimming took 6 bases from V and 4 from J; bases not matched to a gene: 9. The CDR3 is 15 residues long. Germline V lookup: CDR1 MNHNY, CDR2 SVGAGI (reference sequence).

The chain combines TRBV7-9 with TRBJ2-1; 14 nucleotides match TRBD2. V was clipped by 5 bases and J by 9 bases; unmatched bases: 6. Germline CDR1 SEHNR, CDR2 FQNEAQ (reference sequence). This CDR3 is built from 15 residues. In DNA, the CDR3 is TGTGCCAGCAGCCACAAAGGACTAGCGGGAGGTGAGCAGTTCTTC. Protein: CASSHKGLAGGEQFF.

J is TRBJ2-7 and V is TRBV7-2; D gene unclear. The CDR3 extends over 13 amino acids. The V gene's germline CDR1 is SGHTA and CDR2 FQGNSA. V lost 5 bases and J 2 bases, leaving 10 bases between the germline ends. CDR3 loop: CASSLPIAYEQYF. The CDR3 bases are TGTGCCAGCAGCCTGCCCATCGCCTACGAGCAGTACTTC.

CDR3 DNA: TGTGCCAGCAGTTACTCGGACAGGGATCAGCCCCAGCATTTT. Translated, it gives CASSYSDRDQPQHF. This sequence joins TRBV6-5 and TRBJ1-5; 8 bases fit TRBD1. The trim removed 0 bases at V and 5 bases at J, leaving 0 bases unmatched. The CDR3 runs to 14 residues. Germline-derived CDR1 and CDR2 are MNHEY and SVGAGI.

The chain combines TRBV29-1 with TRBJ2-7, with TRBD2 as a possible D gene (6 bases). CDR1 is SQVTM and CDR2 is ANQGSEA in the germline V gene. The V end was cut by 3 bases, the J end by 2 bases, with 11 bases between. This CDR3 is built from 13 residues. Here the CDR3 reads CSVEAGKTYEQYF. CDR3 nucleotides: TGCAGCGTTGAGGCGGGAAAAACCTACGAGCAGTACTTC.

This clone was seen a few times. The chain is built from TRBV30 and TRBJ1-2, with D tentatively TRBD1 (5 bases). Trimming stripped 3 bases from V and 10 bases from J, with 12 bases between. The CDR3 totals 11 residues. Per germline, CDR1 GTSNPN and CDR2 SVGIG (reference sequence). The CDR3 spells CAWRSLGPYTF. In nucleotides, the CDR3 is TGTGCCTGGAGGTCCTTGGGGCCCTACACCTTC.

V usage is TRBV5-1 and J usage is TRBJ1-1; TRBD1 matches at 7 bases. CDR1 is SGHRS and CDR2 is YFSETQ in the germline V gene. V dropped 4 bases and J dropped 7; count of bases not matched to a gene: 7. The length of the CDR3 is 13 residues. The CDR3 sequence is CASSPAGQIEAFF. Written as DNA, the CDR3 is TGCGCCAGCAGCCCCGCGGGACAGATTGAAGCTTTCTTT.

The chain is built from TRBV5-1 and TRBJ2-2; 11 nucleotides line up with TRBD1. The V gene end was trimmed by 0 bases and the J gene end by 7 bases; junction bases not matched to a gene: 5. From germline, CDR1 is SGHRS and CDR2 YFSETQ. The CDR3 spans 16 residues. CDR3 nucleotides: TGCGCCAGCAGCTTGGAAGGACAGGGGGCTGTCGGGGAGCTGTTTTTT. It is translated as CASSLEGQGAVGELFF.

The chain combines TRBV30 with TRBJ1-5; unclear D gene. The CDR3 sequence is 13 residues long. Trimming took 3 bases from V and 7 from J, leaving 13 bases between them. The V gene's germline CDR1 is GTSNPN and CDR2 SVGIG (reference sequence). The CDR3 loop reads CAWRPGEDQPQHF. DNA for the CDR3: TGTGCCTGGAGACCCGGGGAGGACCAGCCCCAGCATTTT. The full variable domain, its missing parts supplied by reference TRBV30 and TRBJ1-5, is SQTIHQWPATLVQPVGSPLSLECTVEGTSNPNLYWYRQAAGRGLQLLFYSVGIGQISSEVPQNLSASRPQDRQFILSSKKLLLSDSGFYLCAWRPGEDQPQHFGDGTRLSIL.

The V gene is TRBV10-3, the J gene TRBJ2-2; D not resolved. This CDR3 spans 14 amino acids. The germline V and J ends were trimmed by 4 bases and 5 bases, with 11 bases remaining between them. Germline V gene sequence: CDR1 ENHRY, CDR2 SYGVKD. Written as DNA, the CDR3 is TGTGCCATCAGTGTGGGCAGGTTGACCGGGGAGCTGTTTTTT. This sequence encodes CAISVGRLTGELFF.

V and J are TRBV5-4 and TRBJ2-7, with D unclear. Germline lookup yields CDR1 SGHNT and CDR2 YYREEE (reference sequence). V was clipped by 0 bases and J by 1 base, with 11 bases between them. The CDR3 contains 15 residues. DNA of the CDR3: TGTGCCAGCAGCTTGGCTGCCGGAAATTCCTACGAGCAGTACTTC. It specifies CASSLAAGNSYEQYF.

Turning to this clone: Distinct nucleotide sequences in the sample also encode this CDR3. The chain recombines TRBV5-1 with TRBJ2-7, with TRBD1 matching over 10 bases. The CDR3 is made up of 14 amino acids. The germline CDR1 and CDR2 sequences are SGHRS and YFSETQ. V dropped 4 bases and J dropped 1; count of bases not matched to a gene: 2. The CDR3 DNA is TGCGCCAGCAGCCTGGACAGGGGGTCCTACGAGCAGTACTTC. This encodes CASSLDRGSYEQYF.

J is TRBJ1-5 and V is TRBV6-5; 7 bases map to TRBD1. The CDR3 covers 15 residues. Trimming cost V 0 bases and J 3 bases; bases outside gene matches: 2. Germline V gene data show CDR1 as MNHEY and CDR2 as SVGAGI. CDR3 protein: CASSYSRGHNQPQHF. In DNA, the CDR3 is TGTGCCAGCAGTTACTCAAGGGGGCACAATCAGCCCCAGCATTTT.

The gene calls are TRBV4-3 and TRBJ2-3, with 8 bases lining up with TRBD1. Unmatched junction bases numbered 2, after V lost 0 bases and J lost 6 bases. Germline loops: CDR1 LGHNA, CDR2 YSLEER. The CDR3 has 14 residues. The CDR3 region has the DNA TGCGCCAGCAGCCAAGATTGGACAGGGGATACGCAGTATTTT. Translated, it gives CASSQDWTGDTQYF.

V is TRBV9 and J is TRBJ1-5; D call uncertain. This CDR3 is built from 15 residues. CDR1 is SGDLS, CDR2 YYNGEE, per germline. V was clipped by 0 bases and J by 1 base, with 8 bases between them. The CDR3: CASSVGWGSNQPQHF. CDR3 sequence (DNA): TGTGCCAGCAGCGTAGGTTGGGGAAGCAATCAGCCCCAGCATTTT.

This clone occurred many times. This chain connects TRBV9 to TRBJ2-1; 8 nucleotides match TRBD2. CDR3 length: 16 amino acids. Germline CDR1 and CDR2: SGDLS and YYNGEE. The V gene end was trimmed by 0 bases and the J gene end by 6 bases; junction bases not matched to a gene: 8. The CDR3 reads CASSVGGTSSGNEQFF. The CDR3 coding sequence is TGTGCCAGCAGCGTAGGAGGGACTAGTTCGGGCAATGAGCAGTTCTTC.

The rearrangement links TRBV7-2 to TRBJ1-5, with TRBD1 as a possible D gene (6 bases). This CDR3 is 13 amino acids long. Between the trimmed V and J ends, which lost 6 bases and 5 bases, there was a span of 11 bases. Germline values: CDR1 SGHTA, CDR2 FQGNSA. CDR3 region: CASRSTGYQPQHF. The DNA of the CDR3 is TGTGCCAGCAGGAGTACAGGGTATCAGCCCCAGCATTTT.

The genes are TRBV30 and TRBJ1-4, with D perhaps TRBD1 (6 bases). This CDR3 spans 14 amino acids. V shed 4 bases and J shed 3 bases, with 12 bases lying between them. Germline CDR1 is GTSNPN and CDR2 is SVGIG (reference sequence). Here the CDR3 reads CAWKDRLANEKLFF. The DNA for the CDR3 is TGTGCCTGGAAAGACAGGCTCGCTAATGAAAAACTGTTTTTT.

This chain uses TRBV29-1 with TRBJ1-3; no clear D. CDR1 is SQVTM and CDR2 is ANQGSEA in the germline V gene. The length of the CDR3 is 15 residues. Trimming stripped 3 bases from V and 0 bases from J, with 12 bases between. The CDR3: CSVEDPASSGNTIYF. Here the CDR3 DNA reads TGCAGCGTTGAGGACCCCGCGAGCTCTGGAAACACCATATATTTT. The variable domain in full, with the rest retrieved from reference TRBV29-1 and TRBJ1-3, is SAVISQKPSRDICQRGTSLTIQCQVDSQVTMMFWYRQQPGQSLTLIATANQGSEATYESGFVIDKFPISRPNLTFSTLTVSNMSPEDSSIYLCSVEDPASSGNTIYFGEGSWLTVV.

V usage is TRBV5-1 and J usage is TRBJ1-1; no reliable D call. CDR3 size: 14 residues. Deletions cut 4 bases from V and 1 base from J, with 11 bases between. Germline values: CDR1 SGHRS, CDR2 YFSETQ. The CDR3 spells CASSESQANTEAFF. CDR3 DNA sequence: TGCGCCAGCAGCGAGTCCCAGGCGAACACTGAAGCTTTCTTT. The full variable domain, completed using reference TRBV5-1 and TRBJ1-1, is KAGVTQTPRYLIKTRGQQVTLSCSPISGHRSVSWYQQTPGQGLQFLFEYFSETQRNKGNFPGRFSGRQFSNSRSEMNVSTLELGDSALYLCASSESQANTEAFFGQGTRLTVV.